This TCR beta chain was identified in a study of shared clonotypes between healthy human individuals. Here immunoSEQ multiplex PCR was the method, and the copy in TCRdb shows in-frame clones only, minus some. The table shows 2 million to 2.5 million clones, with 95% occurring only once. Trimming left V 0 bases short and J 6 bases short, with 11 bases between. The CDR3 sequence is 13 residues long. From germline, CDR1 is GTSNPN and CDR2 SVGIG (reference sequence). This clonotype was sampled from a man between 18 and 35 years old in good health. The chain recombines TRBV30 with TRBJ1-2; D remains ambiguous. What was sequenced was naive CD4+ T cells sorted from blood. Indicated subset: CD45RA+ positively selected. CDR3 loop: CAWSVDGRDGYTF. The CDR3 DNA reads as TGTGCCTGGAGTGTCGACGGGAGGGATGGCTACACCTTC.